The T cell receptor beta chain described here comes from a study of HIV-infected patients and healthy controls. Notes on the study in general: Slight age and sex differences between study cohorts did not explain the diversity differences. Healthy controls carried many MAIT alpha-chain CDR3s, while HIV+ repertoires had few.

Germline V lookup: CDR1 DFQATT, CDR2 SNEGSKA (reference sequence). The V gene lost 5 bases and the J gene lost 2 bases, with 16 bases spanning the gap. The CDR3 totals 14 residues. This clonotype was seen many times. Its specificity is not known. Approximately 500 ng RNA was reverse transcribed with alpha and beta constant-region primers. Separate chain-specific third strand synthesis with multiplexing indices produced the alpha and beta libraries. The library got P5 and P7 elements plus a second index, then an approximately 21-cycle PCR. One entry per CDR3 protein, called by TCRdb with MiXCR from the 5' RACE reads. The data hold more than 8,000 distinct CDR3 sequences, with approximately 8% observed a single time. Whole blood was used without fractionation, so all unsorted peripheral T cells were included.

This sequence joins TRBV20-1 and TRBJ2-7, with D possibly matching TRBD1 (5 bases). Material: blood. The TCR was taken from an adult in good health. The CDR3 DNA is TGCAGTGCTCAGCTCAGGGTAGGACCCTACGAGCAGTACTTC. Translated: CSAQLRVGPYEQYF.